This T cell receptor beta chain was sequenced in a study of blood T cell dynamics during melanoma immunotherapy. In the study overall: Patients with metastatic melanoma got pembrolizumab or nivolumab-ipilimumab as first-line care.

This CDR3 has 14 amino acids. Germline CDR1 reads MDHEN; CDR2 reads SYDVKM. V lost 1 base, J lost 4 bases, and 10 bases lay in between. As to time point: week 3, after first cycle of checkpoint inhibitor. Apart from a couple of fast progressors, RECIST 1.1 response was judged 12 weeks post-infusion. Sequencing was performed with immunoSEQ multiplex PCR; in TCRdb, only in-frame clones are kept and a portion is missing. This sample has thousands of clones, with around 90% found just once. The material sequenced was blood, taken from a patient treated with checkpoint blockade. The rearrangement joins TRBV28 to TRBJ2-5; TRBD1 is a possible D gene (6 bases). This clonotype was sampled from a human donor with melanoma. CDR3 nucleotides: TGTGCCAGCAGTTTATCCAGGGGCGGAGAGACCCAGTACTTC. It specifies CASSLSRGGETQYF.